A single sample gave rise to the 28 T cell receptor beta chains below, sequenced in a study of human T cells and chemical hapten exposure. TCRdb recomputed calls from the RACE reads with MiXCR, one row per CDR3 protein. The table lists over 80,000 distinct CDR3 sequences, approximately 10% of them singletons. Time point indicated: patch test 3, about 24 weeks after DPC sensitization. Treatment in this sample: therapeutic diphenylcyclopropenone sensitization with weekly scalp DPC. Specimen: whole blood, collected in connection with sensitization to the hapten diphenylcyclopropenone (DPC). These receptors originate from a woman aged 25 to 39 with alopecia areata. Some clones in this sample may be carry-over from other donors' samples.

The chain is built from TRBV3-1 and TRBJ1-3; TRBD1 might be the D (6 bases). V was shortened by 4 bases and J by 1 base, with 11 bases between the two germline ends. Germline values: CDR1 LGHDT, CDR2 YNNKEL (reference sequence). The CDR3 extends over 15 amino acids. DNA of the CDR3: TGTGCCAGCAGCCCTCACAGGGAATCTGGAAACACCATATATTTT. Amino acids: CASSPHRESGNTIYF. Combining the CDR3 with reference TRBV3-1 and TRBJ1-3 gives the whole variable domain DTAVSQTPKYLVTQMGNDKSIKCEQNLGHDTMYWYKQDSKKFLKIMFSYNNKELIINETVPNRFSPKSPDKAHLNLHINSLELGDSAVYFCASSPHRESGNTIYFGEGSWLTVV.

At least ten counts were recorded for this clonotype. The chain has TRBV18 and TRBJ1-2; 8 bases map to TRBD1. Trimming cost V 0 bases and J 0 bases; bases outside gene matches: 3. This CDR3 spans 16 amino acids. Germline CDR1 KGHSH, CDR2 LQKENI. The CDR3 reads CASSPPGQDANYGYTF. The DNA for the CDR3 is TGTGCCAGCTCACCACCGGGACAGGATGCTAACTATGGCTACACCTTC.

In its sample, this clonotype was seen many times. The CDR3 bases are TGCGCCAGCAGTGAGCCCCCAGGGCTCACTGAAGCTTTCTTT. Its protein is CASSEPPGLTEAFF. The chain combines TRBV10-2 with TRBJ1-1, with a tentative D call TRBD1 (5 bases). CDR3 size: 14 residues. The germline V gene encodes CDR1 WSHSY and CDR2 SAAADI. V was pared by 2 bases and J by 4 bases, with 11 bases between.

The CDR3 DNA sequence: TGCAGCGTTGAAGTTTTCCCCTTCGAGCAGTACTTC. Residues: CSVEVFPFEQYF. The rearrangement uses TRBV29-1 and TRBJ2-7; D is undetermined. Germline loops: CDR1 SQVTM, CDR2 ANQGSEA. The CDR3 extends over 12 amino acids. V shed 1 base and J shed 6 bases, with 10 bases lying between them.

At least ten counts were recorded for this clonotype. The chain recombines TRBV6-6 with TRBJ2-5; D may correspond to TRBD1 or TRBD2 (6 bases each). Germline-derived CDR1 and CDR2 are MNHNY and SVGAGI (reference sequence). The CDR3 contains 16 residues. V lost 0 bases and J 2 bases, leaving 13 bases between the germline ends. The DNA for the CDR3 is TGTGCCAGCAGTTACTCGGGGGGCCTTCTACAAGAGACCCAGTACTTC. Its translation is CASSYSGGLLQETQYF.

This clonotype was found many times. The V and J genes are TRBV3-1 and TRBJ2-5; possible D gene TRBD1, 6 bases. Per germline, CDR1 LGHDT and CDR2 YNNKEL (reference sequence). Trimming cost V 4 bases and J 2 bases, with 14 bases left between them. This CDR3 is built from 15 residues. The CDR3 region has the DNA TGTGCCAGCAGCCTCTACGACAGGAAGCAAGAGACCCAGTACTTC. Protein product: CASSLYDRKQETQYF.

The genes are TRBV30 and TRBJ2-2, with a weak D call TRBD1 (6 bases). Per germline, CDR1 GTSNPN and CDR2 SVGIG (reference sequence). This CDR3 region has 15 residues. The ends were cut back, 1 base at V and 3 bases at J, with 12 bases in the middle. The CDR3 DNA is TGTGCCTGGAGTGCTAGAGAGGGGGACACCGGGGAGCTGTTTTTT. Residues: CAWSAREGDTGELFF.

This clonotype was found many times. This chain links TRBV4-1 with TRBJ2-7; 7 bases are a match to TRBD1. The length of the CDR3 is 14 residues. The V segment lost 3 bases and the J segment 4 bases; nucleotides outside the gene matches: 6. From germline, CDR1 is MGHRA and CDR2 YSYEKL. The CDR3 DNA reads as TGCGCCAGCAGCCATTCGGGACAGTCATACGAGCAGTACTTC. It is translated as CASSHSGQSYEQYF.

The sample holds a few counts of this clonotype. The chain links TRBV7-2 to TRBJ2-3; no firm D call. Germline loops: CDR1 SGHTA, CDR2 FQGNSA. The ends were cut back, 3 bases at V and 7 bases at J, with 5 bases in the middle. The CDR3 loop spans 11 amino acids. As DNA, the CDR3 is TGTGCCAGCAGCTTTGATCATACGCAGTATTTT. Residues: CASSFDHTQYF.

J is TRBJ1-1 and V is TRBV28; no reliable D call. The CDR3 sequence is 13 residues long. Trimming pared 3 bases from V and 1 base from J, leaving 6 bases between. Germline loops: CDR1 MDHEN, CDR2 SYDVKM. The chain's CDR3 is CASSLIQNTEAFF. CDR3 in DNA: TGTGCCAGCAGTTTGATCCAGAACACTGAAGCTTTCTTT.

V gene TRBV7-6 combines with J gene TRBJ2-7, with 11 bases lining up with TRBD2. The CDR3 loop spans 13 amino acids. Germline CDR1 SGHVS, CDR2 FNYEAQ. V was clipped by 6 bases and J by 5 bases; unmatched bases: 3. This CDR3 reads CASRLAGANEQYF. The CDR3 DNA sequence: TGTGCCAGCAGACTAGCGGGAGCGAACGAGCAGTACTTC.

V and J are TRBV29-1 and TRBJ1-1; maybe TRBD1 (6 bases). The V end lost 6 bases, the J end lost 1 base, and 15 bases lay between the germline ends. This CDR3 contains 14 residues. Germline V gives CDR1 SQVTM, CDR2 ANQGSEA. CDR3: CSVVRGSGNTEAFF. The CDR3 coding sequence is TGCAGCGTAGTAAGGGGGTCTGGGAACACTGAAGCTTTCTTT.

This clonotype occurred a few times. The V call is TRBV3-1, the J call TRBJ2-3; D may be TRBD2 (7 bases). The CDR3 consists of 18 residues. CDR1 and CDR2 from the germline V gene are LGHDT and YNNKEL (reference sequence). Trimming shortened V by 1 base and J by 1 base, and 18 bases separated the two germline ends. The CDR3 nucleotides read TGTGCCAGCAGCCAAGTTAGGGGAGGGAGACAGGGCACAGATACGCAGTATTTT. This translates into CASSQVRGGRQGTDTQYF.

Many counts were recorded for this clonotype. The CDR3 nucleotides are TGTGCCAGCAGCGCAACTCCGGGAGCCCTGGGTGAGCAGTTCTTC. It is translated as CASSATPGALGEQFF. J is TRBJ2-1 and V is TRBV13; the D gene is possibly TRBD2 (6 bases). V was pared by 5 bases and J by 9 bases, with 20 bases between. The germline V gene has CDR1 PRHDT and CDR2 FYEKMQ (reference sequence). The CDR3 sequence is 15 residues long.

The genes are TRBV30 and TRBJ2-3; D is unclear. Germline V gives CDR1 GTSNPN, CDR2 SVGIG (reference sequence). V lost 0 bases and J lost 5, with 3 bases in between. This CDR3 region has 11 residues. The CDR3 nucleotides read TGTGCCTGGAGTGTCGGAGATACGCAGTATTTT. It specifies CAWSVGDTQYF.

The chain links TRBV7-2 to TRBJ2-1, with 10 bases lining up with TRBD2. CDR3 length: 17 residues. Germline CDR1 reads SGHTA; CDR2 reads FQGNSA. The ends lost 1 base at V and 9 bases at J; junction bases unmatched: 12. This chain's CDR3 is CASSLVILLAGVGEQFF. The CDR3, as DNA: TGTGCCAGCAGCTTAGTGATTCTCCTAGCGGGAGTTGGTGAGCAGTTCTTC.

This clonotype was seen only a few times. The chain has TRBV2 and TRBJ1-1, with 9 nucleotides matching TRBD1. V shed 8 bases, J shed 3 bases, and the junction held 4 bases outside the gene matches. CDR1 is SNHLY, CDR2 FYNNEI, per germline. This CDR3 has 13 residues. CDR3 residues: CASWDRVDTEAFF. The CDR3 bases are TGTGCCAGCTGGGACAGGGTAGACACTGAAGCTTTCTTT.

This clonotype was counted a few times. The rearrangement joins TRBV6-2 or TRBV6-3 to TRBJ1-2; D remains unclear. This CDR3 has 12 residues. Trimming removed 6 bases at V and 3 bases at J, with 8 bases between. The germline gives CDR1 MNHEY, CDR2 SVGEGT. Here the CDR3 reads CASRTKDYGYTF. CDR3 nucleotides: TGTGCCAGCAGAACGAAGGACTATGGCTACACCTTC.

The chain links TRBV28 to TRBJ1-1, with 10 bases lining up with TRBD1. The CDR3 has 14 residues. After removal of 5 bases from V and 5 bases from J, the junction contained 5 bases not matched to a gene. Looked up from germline, CDR1 is MDHEN and CDR2 is SYDVKM. The CDR3 here is CASSGGQGWTEAFF. The DNA for the CDR3 is TGTGCCAGCAGTGGGGGACAGGGGTGGACTGAAGCTTTCTTT. Full variable domain (missing parts from reference TRBV28 and TRBJ1-1): DVKVTQSSRYLVKRTGEKVFLECVQDMDHENMFWYRQDPGLGLRLIYFSYDVKMKEKGDIPEGYSVSREKKERFSLILESASTNQTSMYLCASSGGQGWTEAFFGQGTRLTVV.

The V call is TRBV10-2, the J call TRBJ1-4, with TRBD1 matching over 8 bases. The V segment lost 10 bases and the J segment 5 bases; nucleotides outside the gene matches: 6. CDR3 size: 13 residues. Looked up from germline, CDR1 is WSHSY and CDR2 is SAAADI. The CDR3 loop is CATGQGLNEKLFF. In nucleotides, the CDR3 is TGCGCCACCGGACAGGGTTTAAATGAAAAACTGTTTTTT.

This clonotype was found a few times. The rearrangement uses TRBV9 and TRBJ2-5, with D uncertain. This CDR3 spans 14 amino acids. Trimming left V 4 bases short and J 0 bases short, with 10 bases between. Germline loops: CDR1 SGDLS, CDR2 YYNGEE. CDR3 loop: CASSPPAHQETQYF. In DNA form, the CDR3 reads TGTGCCAGCAGCCCTCCTGCGCACCAAGAGACCCAGTACTTC.

The rearrangement links TRBV3-1 to TRBJ1-2; a possible D gene is TRBD1 (6 bases). This CDR3 spans 15 amino acids. In germline, CDR1 is LGHDT, CDR2 YNNKEL (reference sequence). V shed 1 base and J shed 8 bases, with 17 bases lying between them. CDR3 amino acids: CASSQGGLQGWGYTF. In DNA form, the CDR3 reads TGTGCCAGCAGCCAAGGGGGCCTACAGGGTTGGGGCTACACCTTC.

This clonotype was counted many times. The chain has TRBV5-1 and TRBJ2-7; the match to TRBD2 covers 7 bases. Trimming at V came to 0 bases and at J to 7 bases, leaving 10 bases not matched to a gene. The CDR3 contains 15 residues. Germline loops: CDR1 SGHRS, CDR2 YFSETQ. The CDR3 DNA is TGCGCCAGCAGCTTGGAGGGTAGCGGGTCTTCGGAGCAGTACTTC. It encodes CASSLEGSGSSEQYF.

The J gene is TRBJ1-5, the V gene TRBV12-3 or TRBV12-4; no reliable D call. This CDR3 has 13 residues. V was cut by 7 bases and J by 6 bases, with 13 bases left in between. The CDR3 bases are TGTGCCAGCACCGCGTCATGGGGTCAGCCCCAGCATTTT. This sequence encodes CASTASWGQPQHF.

The V and J genes are TRBV12-3 or TRBV12-4 and TRBJ1-5; D call uncertain. The germline V and J ends were trimmed by 3 bases and 6 bases, with 9 bases remaining between them. The CDR3 spans 13 residues. The CDR3 DNA reads TGTGCCAGCAGTTTGTCAGCTAGTCAGCCCCAGCATTTT. Translating gives CASSLSASQPQHF.

This clonotype was counted at least ten times. V gene TRBV6-1 combines with J gene TRBJ1-6; D possibly corresponds to TRBD1 (5 bases). The length of the CDR3 is 16 residues. Germline CDR1 and CDR2: MNHNS and SASEGT. V lost 6 bases and J 5 bases, leaving 17 bases between the germline ends. The CDR3 here is CASRRSRGADNSPLHF. CDR3 DNA: TGTGCCAGCAGAAGATCGAGGGGCGCAGATAATTCACCCCTCCACTTT.

In this sample, this clonotype turned up a few times. This chain links TRBV20-1 with TRBJ2-6, with 9 bases fitting TRBD1. With 6 bases clipped from V and 2 bases from J, the junction kept 8 bases outside the gene matches. The CDR3 has 16 amino acids. Per the germline V gene, CDR1 is DFQATT and CDR2 is SNEGSKA (reference sequence). CDR3 loop: CSANRDRETGANVLTF. As DNA, the CDR3 is TGCAGTGCGAACCGGGACAGGGAAACTGGGGCCAACGTCCTGACTTTC.

This clonotype was observed at least ten times. This chain links TRBV6-6 with TRBJ1-1, with D tentatively TRBD1 (6 bases). Germline CDR1 reads MNHNY; CDR2 reads SVGAGI (reference sequence). This CDR3 comprises 13 residues. Trimming left V 4 bases short and J 1 base short, with 7 bases between. CDR3 in DNA: TGTGCCAGCAGTTGGACAGAGAACACTGAAGCTTTCTTT. Its translation: CASSWTENTEAFF.